What follows is one T cell receptor beta chain and its context. The data derive from a study of blood T cell repertoires in COVID-19. Repertoires were generated with immunoSEQ multiplex PCR, while TCRdb's copy carries only in-frame clones and drops some. The sample records over 400,000 clones, 75% to 90% being singletons. Specimen: peripheral blood. The receptor comes from a woman aged 25 to 39 with active or convalescent COVID-19.

CDR3 region: CASSLASGEITGELFF. The CDR3 coding sequence is TGCGCCAGCAGCTTGGCCTCAGGGGAAATCACCGGGGAGCTGTTTTTT. This chain joins TRBV5-1 and TRBJ2-2; tentatively, D is TRBD1 (6 bases). The CDR3 is 16 amino acids. Trimming shortened V by 0 bases and J by 4 bases, and 13 bases separated the two germline ends. Germline CDR1 SGHRS, CDR2 YFSETQ.